The 5 T cell receptor beta chains in this list originate from one sample, sequenced in a study of OX40 agonist ivuxolimab in advanced cancers. Sequencing was performed with immunoSEQ multiplex PCR; in TCRdb, only in-frame clones are kept and a portion is missing. The table lists about 64,000 clones, under 90% of them singletons. The source material was CD4+ or CD8+ T cells sorted from blood, sampled in a trial of the OX40 agonist ivuxolimab. Receptors were obtained from an adult with an advanced solid tumor such as melanoma, head and neck, liver or kidney cancer.

The chain links TRBV11-2 to TRBJ2-7, with 14 bases that match TRBD2. CDR3 length: 15 residues. With 5 bases clipped from V and 3 bases from J, the junction kept 3 bases outside the gene matches. The germline gives CDR1 SGHAT, CDR2 FQNNGV. The CDR3 sequence is CASSAGLAGVYEQYF. DNA for the CDR3: TGTGCCAGCAGCGCGGGACTAGCGGGAGTCTACGAGCAGTACTTC.

The chain uses TRBV6-6 and TRBJ1-2; the D is unclear. The germline V gene encodes CDR1 MNHNY and CDR2 SVGAGI (reference sequence). Trimming stripped 7 bases from V and 0 bases from J, with 12 bases between. This CDR3 has 14 amino acids. The CDR3 loop reads CASKDAGSNYGYTF. CDR3 in DNA: TGTGCCAGCAAAGACGCGGGATCTAACTATGGCTACACCTTC.

The V call is TRBV12-5, the J call TRBJ2-1; possible D gene TRBD1, 5 bases. V lost 5 bases and J lost 9, with 26 bases in between. The germline V gene encodes CDR1 LGHNT and CDR2 FRNRAP. The CDR3 has 17 amino acids. In DNA, the CDR3 is TGTGCTAGTGGTCTCTGGACATTACCCAAGCTGCTGGGTGAGCAGTTCTTC. It translates to CASGLWTLPKLLGEQFF.

V usage is TRBV7-2 and J usage is TRBJ1-5, with D tentatively TRBD1 (5 bases). Germline V gene lookup returns CDR1 SGHTA and CDR2 FQGNSA. The V end was cut by 3 bases, the J end by 1 base, with 10 bases between. The CDR3 has 15 amino acids. The CDR3 sequence: CASSFSGTSNQPQHF. In nucleotides, the CDR3 is TGTGCCAGCAGCTTCTCCGGGACGAGCAATCAGCCCCAGCATTTT.

The V gene is TRBV19, the J gene TRBJ1-5; TRBD1 matches 7 bases. Germline V lookup: CDR1 LNHDA, CDR2 SQIVND (reference sequence). This CDR3 spans 14 amino acids. The DNA of the CDR3 is TGTGCGACGAAAGTACAGGGGTTAGGTCAGCCCCAGCATTTT. It translates to CATKVQGLGQPQHF.